Described below is a single TCR beta chain sequence and its context. The entry originates in a study of blood T cell repertoires in COVID-19. Researchers sorted participants into cohorts using their self-reported clinical history. The assay was immunoSEQ multiplex PCR, and TCRdb's table has in-frame clones only and misses some. In the table there are 490,000 or so clones, about 88% of which are singletons. Trimming left V 4 bases short and J 0 bases short, with 15 bases between. CDR1 and CDR2 from the germline V gene are SGHTA and FQGNSA. The CDR3 has 17 residues. This sequence originates from a woman aged 55-70 years who had recovered from COVID-19. This sequence joins TRBV7-2 and TRBJ1-4; D is uncertain. Sequenced input: PBMCs or T cells enriched from blood (not recorded which). CDR3 coding DNA: TGTGCCAGCAGCTCACAGAATATCAGAGCAACTAATGAAAAACTGTTTTTT. Translating gives CASSSQNIRATNEKLFF.